One sample yielded the 14 T cell receptor beta chains listed below, sequenced in a study of shared clonotypes between healthy human individuals. Data came from immunoSEQ multiplex PCR; TCRdb stores just in-frame clones and leaves some out. The sample yields approximately 2.1 million clones, approximately 95% seen once. The sample taken for sequencing was naive CD4+ T cells from PBMCs. Specified subset: CD45RA+ positively selected. These receptors all stem from a man in his late teens or twenties in good health. Some clones in this sample may be carry-over from other donors' samples.

The chain couples TRBV6-5 to TRBJ2-2, with D hard to call. Trimming removed 2 bases at V and 6 bases at J, with 16 bases between. Germline V gives CDR1 MNHEY, CDR2 SVGAGI. The CDR3 spans 16 residues. The CDR3 is CASSYTDLGSAGELFF. The DNA for the CDR3 is TGTGCCAGCAGTTACACTGACCTTGGGTCCGCCGGGGAGCTGTTTTTT.

This clone was recorded only once. This sequence joins TRBV28 and TRBJ2-1; D perhaps matches TRBD2 (5 bases). The CDR3 contains 13 residues. CDR1 and CDR2 from the germline V gene are MDHEN and SYDVKM. V lost 7 bases to trimming and J lost 2 bases, with 9 bases between them. The CDR3: CASISAAYNEQFF. CDR3 coding DNA: TGTGCCAGCATATCAGCGGCCTACAATGAGCAGTTCTTC.

The chain employs TRBV4-2 and TRBJ2-1; D is perhaps TRBD1 (6 bases). Per the germline V gene, CDR1 is LGHNA and CDR2 is YNFKEQ. V was shortened by 0 bases and J by 9 bases, with 12 bases between the two germline ends. There are 14 residues in the CDR3. CDR3 coding DNA: TGTGCCAGCAGCCAAGATGGGACATGGAGTGAGCAGTTCTTC. Its protein is CASSQDGTWSEQFF.

The V and J genes are TRBV29-1 and TRBJ2-7, with TRBD1 identical over 10 bases. The CDR3 totals 13 residues. The germline V gene encodes CDR1 SQVTM and CDR2 ANQGSEA. V trimming: 7 bases; J trimming: 3 bases; junction bases outside the gene matches: 6. The CDR3 loop is CSARQGAVYEQYF. DNA for the CDR3: TGCAGCGCACGACAGGGGGCAGTCTACGAGCAGTACTTC.

The chain couples TRBV19 to TRBJ1-1, with D possibly TRBD1 on 5 matching bases. The V gene lost 8 bases and the J gene lost 1 base, with 14 bases spanning the gap. Per germline, CDR1 LNHDA and CDR2 SQIVND (reference sequence). The CDR3 runs to 14 residues. The CDR3 is CASEIGDGNTEAFF. The CDR3 coding sequence is TGTGCCAGTGAGATAGGGGACGGGAACACTGAAGCTTTCTTT.

The rearrangement uses TRBV27 and TRBJ2-3; possibly TRBD2 for D (5 bases). Trimming took 5 bases from V and 0 from J, leaving 15 bases between them. The CDR3 runs to 16 residues. Per the germline V gene, CDR1 is MNHEY and CDR2 is SMNVEV (reference sequence). The CDR3 reads CASSQGLRMSTDTQYF. CDR3 bases: TGTGCCAGCAGTCAAGGACTTAGGATGAGCACAGATACGCAGTATTTT.

This clone was observed a few times. The V and J genes are TRBV6-1 and TRBJ1-1, with D possibly being TRBD1 (5 bases). CDR3 length equals 13 residues. Trimming shortened V by 4 bases and J by 4 bases, and 10 bases separated the two germline ends. Per germline, CDR1 MNHNS and CDR2 SASEGT. This CDR3 reads CASSVRVGTEAFF. The DNA for the CDR3 is TGTGCCAGCAGTGTCAGGGTGGGCACTGAAGCTTTCTTT.

This clone was picked up one time. The chain couples TRBV6-1 to TRBJ1-2; D remains unclear. This CDR3 region has 11 residues. The V end was cut by 6 bases, the J end by 8 bases, with 10 bases between. Germline-derived CDR1 and CDR2 are MNHNS and SASEGT. Written as DNA, the CDR3 is TGTGCCAGCAGCCCAAGTAGGGGCTACACCTTC. Amino acids: CASSPSRGYTF.

The chain has TRBV7-2 and TRBJ2-3; TRBD1 or TRBD2 may be the D gene (6 bases each). With 3 bases removed from V and 5 bases from J, the gap between germline ends came to 15 bases. Germline V gene data show CDR1 as SGHTA and CDR2 as FQGNSA. The CDR3 length is 15 residues. CDR3 region: CASSFQGRREDTQYF. CDR3 DNA: TGTGCCAGCAGCTTTCAGGGGCGGCGGGAAGATACGCAGTATTTT.

A word on this clone: The sample has other DNA sequences that encode this CDR3 too. This chain links TRBV2 with TRBJ2-3, with 7 bases lining up with TRBD1. The V gene end was trimmed by 4 bases and the J gene end by 4 bases; junction bases not matched to a gene: 2. The CDR3 length is 13 residues. Germline-derived CDR1 and CDR2 are SNHLY and FYNNEI. CDR3 sequence reads: CASSGQGADTQYF. Written as DNA, the CDR3 is TGTGCCAGCAGTGGGCAGGGGGCAGATACGCAGTATTTT.

The chain couples TRBV11-2 to TRBJ1-1; D unclear. Trimming pared 0 bases from V and 0 bases from J, leaving 8 bases between. This CDR3 has 15 amino acids. Germline CDR1 SGHAT, CDR2 FQNNGV. The CDR3 loop reads CASSLDRMMNTEAFF. CDR3 in DNA: TGTGCCAGCAGCTTAGATAGAATGATGAACACTGAAGCTTTCTTT.

This chain connects TRBV15 to TRBJ2-7; 13 bases are shared with TRBD2. The trim removed 5 bases at V and 0 bases at J, leaving 16 bases unmatched. The CDR3 loop spans 20 amino acids. Germline values: CDR1 LNHNV, CDR2 YYDKDF (reference sequence). The CDR3 region is CATSRSQGLAGTGSSYEQYF. DNA of the CDR3: TGTGCCACCAGCCGGAGTCAGGGACTAGCGGGAACCGGTAGCTCCTACGAGCAGTACTTC.

V usage is TRBV29-1 and J usage is TRBJ2-3, with 7 bases lining up with TRBD1. CDR1 SQVTM and CDR2 ANQGSEA come from the germline V gene. The CDR3 has 14 amino acids. V was pared by 6 bases and J by 0 bases, with 6 bases of the junction left unmatched. In DNA form, the CDR3 reads TGCAGCGTGCCACCGGGACAGAGCACAGATACGCAGTATTTT. It translates to CSVPPGQSTDTQYF.

The chain is built from TRBV19 and TRBJ2-2; 14 bases align to TRBD2. Germline CDR1 reads LNHDA; CDR2 reads SQIVND (reference sequence). The V and J ends lost 5 bases and 3 bases, in that order; junction bases with no gene match: 5. The CDR3 contains 17 residues. CDR3 sequence (DNA): TGTGCCAGTAGTCGGACTAGCGGGAGGACGGACACCGGGGAGCTGTTTTTT. Translated: CASSRTSGRTDTGELFF.